The T cell receptor beta chain described here comes from a study of neurological immune-mediated disorders. TCRdb re-analysed the 5' RACE reads in MiXCR, keeping a single row per CDR3 protein. The table has more than 50,000 distinct CDR3 sequences, about 24% seen once. This sample's time point: technical triplicate 2. Per germline, CDR1 MNHNY and CDR2 SVGAGI (reference sequence). This CDR3 region has 12 residues. V was shortened by 2 bases and J by 8 bases, with 9 bases between the two germline ends. This clonotype is judged medium-sized (0.01 to 0.1%). Input material: PBMCs. The TCR comes from a man aged 55 to 70 with HTLV-1-associated myelopathy (HAM/TSP). The chain uses TRBV6-6 and TRBJ1-2; no clear D gene. CDR3 region: CASSYTGGGYTF. The CDR3 bases are TGTGCCAGCAGTTACACGGGAGGGGGCTACACCTTC.